What follows describes a single T cell receptor beta chain. This clone came up a few times. Its antigen target is currently unknown. Per-nucleotide qualities are absent, and no much larger clonotype sits a single base away. Trimming takes 1 base from V and 1 base from J, and the germline ends sit 6 bases apart. Based on the germline V gene, the CDR1 and CDR2 sequences are SNHLY and FYNNEI. Inclusive of the bounding cysteine and phenylalanine, the CDR3 is 14 residues long. The retained sequence is limited to the CDR3, 42 bases, with the frame set at the first base. This sample was taken from a study of shared clonotypes between healthy human individuals (dated by TCRdb to 2020 to 2021). The study in broad terms: Three men and two women, aged 18 to 49 years, made up the cohort. Per donor, three plates each were used for CD4 naive and CD4 memory, two for CD8 naive, and one for CD8 memory. The study deeply sequenced blood TCR repertoires of roughly five healthy adults to estimate repertoire size and the extent of clonotype sharing between individuals. Libraries were prepared and TCR repertoires were sequenced by different laboratories using diverse techniques, in order to increase sequencing depth and limit assay-specific biases. Leukapheresis yielded between about 0.9 and 9 billion PBMCs per donor. Study-wide findings and limitations: Even with the large sequencing depth, rarefaction of the sorted-subset datasets indicated that sequencing was incomplete. Sampling was limited to blood, and TCR repertoires in tissue likely differ from TCR repertoires in blood. Higher generation probabilities were observed for clonotypes shared by all four sorted-subset donors than for non-shared clonotypes. Estimated clonotype richness was generally larger for naive than for memory subsets. The small number of donors limited the genetic and exposure-history diversity represented. Sharing across four donors was observed for 5% to 6.5% of naive CD4, over 3% of naive CD8, over 2% of memory CD4, and about 0.4% of memory CD8 clonotypes. Pairwise subsampling indicated that sequencing depth was expected to affect the degree of clonotype sharing among donors.

Using the deep immunoSEQ assay, multiplex PCR amplified TCR CDR3 regions from genomic DNA. For each cell subset, the extracted genomic DNA was distributed evenly across all wells of several immunoSEQ 96-well plates, and each plate served as one replicate. For sorted subsets, about 0.2 ug genomic DNA, equal to about 30,000 T cell genomes, was loaded into each replicate PCR. Purified libraries were quantified with a Qubit 3.0 fluorometer, sized on a Bioanalyzer 2100, and re-quantified with the KAPA Library Quantification kit. Every immunoSEQ 96-well plate was sequenced on a separate single-read 150-cycle Illumina NextSeq 550 flow cell. Under the source paper's analysis protocol: Because only junctional sequences without quality scores were contained in the immunoSEQ output, filtering matching that applied to full-length reads could not be performed. To assign V/J genes and CDR3, sequences were annotated using PyIR, a Python wrapper for IgBLAST v1.9, with IMGT germline references. Reads were filtered out if the reads had weak V/J assignments (E-value above 1e-6), no CDR3, stop codons, out-of-frame junctions, or ambiguous translated residues. V3J clonotypes were defined as sequences sharing an identical inferred V gene, J gene, and CDR3 amino acid sequence. The percentage overlap between two repertoires was calculated by dividing the number of shared unique clonotypes by the size of the smaller repertoire. Richness of each repertoire was evaluated using RTK rarefaction, the Chao1 estimator, and Recon v2.1 estimates of unobserved clonotypes. For all TCRbeta clonotypes obtained by the gDNA method from several donors, generation probabilities were computed with OLGA. The clones in this table, taken by TCRdb from immuneACCESS, are in-frame only. Not every clone is retained; where verified, under half of the shortfall comes from an unresolved V gene, and the cause of the rest is unknown. The V and J calls and clone size are taken from that table; D and trimming were inferred from the DNA. For this sample there are about a million clones; roughly 77% appear just once. Approximately 0.95% of the sample is taken by the ten largest.

Donors were healthy HIV-negative adults with no recently reported acute infections or vaccinations. Every donor was a Caucasian adult living in Nashville, Tennessee, USA. CD4+ T cells were enriched through magnetic negative selection, after which naive cells were positively selected on CD45RA and the remaining negative fraction served as the memory subset. Blood was collected by leukapheresis, and PBMCs were isolated by Ficoll-Histopaque density gradient centrifugation and then cryopreserved in liquid nitrogen vapor phase. Analytical flow cytometry was used to check the purity and quantity of every magnetically sorted T cell population. From each sorted fraction, genomic DNA was isolated and quantified by UV absorbance on a Nanodrop 2000c.

The receptor comes from a man between 18 and 35 years old in good health. Some clones in this sample may be carry-over from other donors' samples. The sequenced sample was memory CD4+ T cells from PBMCs. What this sample's cell subset or site label stands for: CD45RA-negative fraction. This receptor chain uses TRBV2 and TRBJ2-3, with no reliable assignment of the D segment. The CDR3 region reads CASSEGSGTDTQYF. The bases are TGTGCCAGCAGTGAAGGTTCGGGCACAGATACGCAGTATTTT.